One and the same sample provided the 8 T cell receptor beta chains below, sequenced in a study of T cell changes during pregnancy in multiple sclerosis. Libraries were prepared by immunoSEQ multiplex PCR; TCRdb keeps only in-frame clonotypes and omits some of them. The profile shows 90,000 or so clones, 91% of them singletons. Here the sequenced sample was peripheral blood, taken in the first trimester of pregnancy. These receptors all stem from a female donor in good health, enrolled as a control in a pregnancy study.

The CDR3 loop is CASSFGGSSYNEQFF. The CDR3 bases are TGTGCCAGCAGCTTCGGGGGGAGCTCCTACAATGAGCAGTTCTTC. The rearrangement joins TRBV7-2 to TRBJ2-1, with TRBD2 matching 7 bases. Looked up from germline, CDR1 is SGHTA and CDR2 is FQGNSA. The CDR3 totals 15 residues. After removal of 3 bases from V and 0 bases from J, the junction contained 2 bases not matched to a gene.

This chain uses TRBV29-1 with TRBJ2-3, with D unclear. The CDR3 runs 13 residues. Trimming left V 8 bases short and J 2 bases short, with 14 bases between. Germline assignment: CDR1 SQVTM and CDR2 ANQGSEA. CDR3 coding DNA: TGCAGCCCTCGGCAGGCCTTCACAGATACGCAGTATTTT. This codes for CSPRQAFTDTQYF.

V gene TRBV5-1 combines with J gene TRBJ2-3, with D possibly TRBD2 on 5 matching bases. CDR3 length: 13 residues. Trimming took 6 bases from V and 2 from J, leaving 10 bases between them. Germline CDR1 and CDR2: SGHRS and YFSETQ. DNA of the CDR3: TGCGCCAGCAACGGACTTTTCACAGATACGCAGTATTTT. Protein product: CASNGLFTDTQYF.

This clone has a single count. The rearrangement uses TRBV19 and TRBJ2-3; a weak D match, TRBD2 (5 bases). This CDR3 has 14 residues. Germline V gene data show CDR1 as LNHDA and CDR2 as SQIVND (reference sequence). The V end lost 6 bases, the J end lost 3 bases, and 13 bases lay between the germline ends. CDR3 sequence reads: CASSISAKTDTQYF. CDR3 bases: TGTGCCAGTAGCATTAGCGCCAAGACAGATACGCAGTATTTT.

The sample holds one count of this clone. The chain uses TRBV29-1 and TRBJ2-3, with D tentatively TRBD2 (5 bases). The CDR3 consists of 14 residues. Trimming cost V 6 bases and J 1 base, with 14 bases left between them. Germline CDR1 SQVTM, CDR2 ANQGSEA. CDR3 bases: TGCAGCGTGAGTCGAGGGTCACGCACAGATACGCAGTATTTT. Translating it yields CSVSRGSRTDTQYF.

The J gene is TRBJ2-5, the V gene TRBV6-5, with D unclear. The germline V gene has CDR1 MNHEY and CDR2 SVGAGI. Trimming cost V 4 bases and J 5 bases, with 5 bases left between them. The CDR3 contains 11 residues. The CDR3 DNA sequence: TGTGCCAGCAGTTTCGGGGAGACCCAGTACTTC. Protein sequence: CASSFGETQYF.

This chain joins TRBV4-3 and TRBJ2-1, with TRBD2 matching over 10 bases. The CDR3 length is 16 residues. CDR1 and CDR2 from the germline V gene are LGHNA and YSLEER. The J segment lost 5 bases and the V segment lost 0 bases, leaving 4 bases of the junction unmatched. The CDR3 coding sequence is TGCGCCAGCAGCCAAGATGGGCTAGCGGGGGACAATGAGCAGTTCTTC. It translates to CASSQDGLAGDNEQFF.

This chain uses TRBV5-5 with TRBJ1-4; D unresolved. Trimming pared 1 base from V and 11 bases from J, leaving 12 bases between. CDR1 is SGHKS and CDR2 is YYEKEE in the germline V gene (reference sequence). The CDR3 extends over 13 amino acids. This chain's CDR3 is CASSLSPTEKLFF. For the CDR3, the DNA is TGTGCCAGCAGCTTGTCCCCAACCGAGAAACTGTTTTTT.